This T cell receptor (beta chain) was found in a study of monozygotic twins with inflammatory bowel disease. Donors each contributed one blood sample measuring 2 to 3 ml. CDR3 size: 14 residues. Per the germline V gene, CDR1 is MNHEY and CDR2 is SMNVEV (reference sequence). After re-calling the 5' RACE reads, TCRdb lists one entry per CDR3 protein, DNA absent. In all, the sample yields 88,000 or so distinct CDR3 sequences. What was sequenced was blood. The chain has TRBV27 and TRBJ1-6; TCRdb's D gene call, TRBD1, goes unchecked for lack of DNA. The sequence was obtained from a human donor with ulcerative colitis or Crohn's disease, or a healthy co-twin of an affected twin (not recorded which). The CDR3 is CASRPGRSNSPLHF.